Listed below are T cell receptor beta chains from one sample, sequenced in a study of shared clonotypes between healthy human individuals. Measured with immunoSEQ multiplex PCR; TCRdb has only the in-frame clones, and not every one. The sample includes over 2 million clones, about nine tenths of them seen just once. The sample taken for sequencing was naive CD4+ T cells from PBMCs. The receptors here all came from a young man in good health. Some clones in this sample may be carry-over from other donors' samples. The CDR3 runs from the conserved cysteine through the conserved F or W. The D gene is left open where the match is weak. Size tells how often a clone was seen (once, few, many) or the class of an expanded clone, and some rows leave it out.

cdr3_aa cdr3_nt v_call clone_size j_call d_call
CASSQRTATYEQYF TGCGCCAGCAGCCAACGGACAGCCACCTACGAGCAGTACTTC TRBV5-1 once TRBJ2-7 .
CASRKGLAGYNEQFF TGTGCCAGCAGGAAAGGACTAGCGGGATACAATGAGCAGTTCTTC TRBV28 . TRBJ2-1 TRBD2
CASSPGGQNTIYF TGCGCCAGCAGCCCAGGGGGCCAAAACACCATATATTTT TRBV5-1 . TRBJ1-3 TRBD1
CASSFSPNSYNEQFF TGCGCCAGCAGCTTTTCCCCTAACTCCTACAATGAGCAGTTCTTC TRBV5-1 . TRBJ2-1 .
CASSSPGLAGQETQYF TGTGCCAGCAGCTCGCCGGGACTAGCGGGACAAGAGACCCAGTACTTC TRBV7-7 . TRBJ2-5 TRBD2
CASSDIGGTNNEQFF TGTGCCAGCAGCGATATAGGGGGGACTAACAATGAGCAGTTCTTC TRBV9 . TRBJ2-1 .
CASSKGINNEQFF TGCGCCAGCAGCAAGGGCATCAACAATGAGCAGTTCTTC TRBV5-1 . TRBJ2-1 .
CASSLATGRQETQYF TGTGCCAGCAGCTTAGCGACAGGGAGACAAGAGACCCAGTACTTC TRBV7-2 . TRBJ2-5 TRBD1
CSVGQKNQPQHF TGCAGCGTCGGACAGAAGAATCAGCCCCAGCATTTT TRBV29-1 . TRBJ1-5 .
CASSESTAYTEAFF TGCGCCAGCAGTGAGTCGACGGCATACACTGAAGCTTTCTTT TRBV10-1 few TRBJ1-1 .
CASGTGDNEKLFF TGCGCCAGTGGGACAGGGGATAATGAAAAACTGTTTTTT TRBV5-1 . TRBJ1-4 TRBD1
CASSSDPTGPGTNEKLFF TGCGCCAGCAGCTCCGACCCCACAGGGCCGGGGACTAATGAAAAACTGTTTTTT TRBV5-1 . TRBJ1-4 .
CASSKFLAGGAGELFF TGTGCCAGCAGCAAGTTCCTAGCGGGAGGCGCCGGGGAGCTGTTTTTT TRBV7-9 once TRBJ2-2 TRBD2
CASSTESGNTEAFF TGCGCCAGCAGCACCGAGTCAGGGAACACTGAAGCTTTCTTT TRBV5-1 . TRBJ1-1 .